What follows are 32 T cell receptor beta chains derived from one specimen sequenced in a study of Tregs in tolerant kidney transplant recipients. Related graft donors supplied nonmyeloablative bone marrow transplants, and mixed chimerism was transient. Clones were sequenced by immunoSEQ multiplex PCR, and TCRdb holds only the in-frame ones, with some missing. This listing includes roughly 5,300 clones. Specimen: CD4+ T cells from blood (PBMCs), collected roughly 15 months after the transplant. The receptors originated from a human patient who received a combined kidney and bone marrow transplant. Some of the T cells might come from the graft donor.

CDR3 bases read: TGTGCCAGCAGCCCGGGACAGGGGGCCTACGAG. It codes for CASSPGQGAYE. The entire CDR3 protein reads CASSPGQGAYEQYF. V gene TRBV7-9 combines with J gene TRBJ2-7, with 11 bases aligning to TRBD1. The read terminates 3 residues before the CDR3 end, so the remaining end is supplied by the germline J gene. The CDR3 runs 14 residues. CDR1 is SEHNR and CDR2 is FQNEAQ in the germline V gene (reference sequence). J lost 2 bases, V lost 5 bases, and 2 bases had no gene match.

CDR3 residues: CASATGNIQYF. Incomplete CDR3 DNA: TGTGCCAGCGCCACAGGGAACATT. The chain uses TRBV6-2 or TRBV6-3 and TRBJ2-4; D is possibly TRBD1 (6 bases). The sequence runs out 3 residues before the end of the CDR3; the remainder is reconstructed from the germline J gene. The germline V gene has CDR1 MNHEY and CDR2 SVGEGT. The CDR3 has 11 amino acids. Trimming stripped 8 bases from V and 7 bases from J, with 9 bases between.

As for this clone: The read ends 3 residues before the CDR3 terminus; that terminus is restored from the germline J gene. The rearrangement links TRBV29-1 to TRBJ1-2; D is unresolved. Trimming stripped 4 bases from V and 2 bases from J, with 5 bases between. The length of the CDR3 is 11 residues. Per the germline V gene, CDR1 is SQVTM and CDR2 is ANQGSEA. The sequenced CDR3 bases are TGCAGCGTTGTAGCGAACTATGGC. Residues: CSVVANYG. The full CDR3 sequence reads CSVVANYGYTF.

Comments on this clone: The read ends 3 residues early relative to the CDR3; the germline J gene fills the gap. This chain links TRBV5-1 with TRBJ2-7; 9 bases are shared with TRBD1. This CDR3 comprises 16 residues. The germline V gene encodes CDR1 SGHRS and CDR2 YFSETQ. J lost 5 bases, V lost 0 bases, and 9 bases had no gene match. The sequenced CDR3 bases are TGCGCCAGCAGCTTGGGATCGGGACAGGGAGGCAACGAG. Translating gives CASSLGSGQGGNE. The full CDR3 reads CASSLGSGQGGNEQYF.

About this clone itself: Coverage ceases 3 residues before the CDR3 finishes, and the germline J gene fills in the end. The chain carries TRBV12-3 or TRBV12-4 and TRBJ1-4; 7 bases fit TRBD1. The CDR3 totals 14 residues. The V gene end was trimmed by 6 bases and the J gene end by 5 bases; junction bases not matched to a gene: 6. The covered CDR3 bases are TGTGCCAGCAGCTTACAGGGGCGGAATGAAAAA. Protein product: CASSLQGRNEK. The whole CDR3 protein is CASSLQGRNEKLFF.

On this clone itself: The read terminates 3 residues ahead of where the CDR3 ends, so the germline J gene completes it. This sequence joins TRBV19 and TRBJ1-5, with D perhaps TRBD1 (5 bases). The V gene's germline CDR1 is LNHDA and CDR2 SQIVND (reference sequence). The CDR3 has 15 residues. V lost 5 bases and J lost 0, with 11 bases in between. The sequenced CDR3 bases are TGTGCCAGTAGTGGCCAGACAGATAGCAATCAGCCC. Encoded protein: CASSGQTDSNQP. The whole CDR3 region reads CASSGQTDSNQPQHF.

Details on this clone: Read sequence stops 3 residues before the CDR3 end, and the germline J gene provides the missing end. The V and J genes are TRBV5-1 and TRBJ2-7; D is unresolved. In germline, CDR1 is SGHRS, CDR2 YFSETQ. There are 15 residues in the CDR3. The V end was cut by 3 bases, the J end by 1 base, with 14 bases between. Incomplete CDR3 DNA: TGCGCCAGCAGCTCTCGGCCAGGCCTTTCCTACGAG. Protein product: CASSSRPGLSYE. The whole CDR3 sequence reads CASSSRPGLSYEQYF.

Notes on this clone: The read ends 3 residues early relative to the CDR3; the germline J gene fills the gap. The chain carries TRBV5-6 and TRBJ2-7; no clear D. The V gene's germline CDR1 is SGHDT and CDR2 YYEEEE. This CDR3 comprises 13 residues. Trimming pared 1 base from V and 1 base from J, leaving 6 bases between. CDR3 residues: CASSLPVSYEQYF. Partial CDR3 DNA: TGTGCCAGCAGCTTGCCGGTTTCCTACGAG.

Note on this clone: The CDR3 end is not reached by the read, which stops 3 residues before it; the germline J gene fills it in. J is TRBJ1-2 and V is TRBV7-2; the match to TRBD1 covers 9 bases. Trimming removed 4 bases from V and 4 bases from J; junction bases left unmatched: 4. Looked up from germline, CDR1 is SGHTA and CDR2 is FQGNSA. The CDR3 runs to 14 residues. The CDR3 reads CASSSDRGPYGYTF. The CDR3 DNA, read in part, is TGTGCCAGCAGCTCGGACAGGGGTCCCTATGGC.

Comments on this clone: The read halts 3 residues ahead of the CDR3 end, with the missing end drawn from the germline J gene. This chain joins TRBV7-9 and TRBJ1-3; weak D call: TRBD1 (6 bases). Germline loops: CDR1 SEHNR, CDR2 FQNEAQ (reference sequence). V lost 6 bases and J 4 bases, leaving 13 bases between the germline ends. The CDR3 loop spans 14 amino acids. The CDR3 protein is CASRWGGDGNTIYF. The DNA read from the CDR3 is TGTGCCAGCAGATGGGGGGGCGACGGAAACACC. Full variable domain (outside the CDR3, taken from reference TRBV7-9 and TRBJ1-3): DTGVSQNPRHKITKRGQNVTFRCDPISEHNRLYWYRQTLGQGPEFLTYFQNEAQLEKSRLLSDRFSAERPKGSFSTLEIQRTEQGDSAMYLCASRWGGDGNTIYFGEGSWLTVV.

Points on this clone: The read ends 3 residues early relative to the CDR3; the germline J gene fills the gap. This chain connects TRBV7-8 to TRBJ2-7; 10 positions agree with TRBD1. This CDR3 contains 15 residues. V lost 5 bases and J lost 5; bases outside the gene matches: 9. From germline, CDR1 is SGHVS and CDR2 FQNEAQ. The CDR3 reads CASSPLGQGMDEQYF. The sequenced part of the CDR3 DNA is TGTGCCAGCAGCCCTCTGGGACAGGGGATGGACGAG.

With respect to this clone: Read sequence stops 3 residues before the CDR3 end, and the germline J gene provides the missing end. The chain is built from TRBV2 and TRBJ1-1, with D hard to call. This CDR3 region has 11 residues. V was trimmed by 7 bases and J by 5 bases, leaving 8 bases between them. Germline V lookup: CDR1 SNHLY, CDR2 FYNNEI. The chain's CDR3 is CASKSRTEAFF. The DNA read from the CDR3 is TGTGCCAGCAAAAGCCGGACTGAA.

About this clone: The read falls 3 residues short of the CDR3 end, and the missing part is taken from the germline J gene. V is TRBV5-1 and J is TRBJ1-1, with TRBD1 identical over 8 bases. There are 14 residues in the CDR3. Germline loops: CDR1 SGHRS, CDR2 YFSETQ. The V and J ends lost 4 bases and 2 bases, in that order; junction bases with no gene match: 4. CDR3 bases read: TGCGCCAGCAGCACACAGGGGGGAAACACTGAA. Amino acids: CASSTQGGNTE. The whole CDR3 is CASSTQGGNTEAFF.

In regard to this clone: Read data end 3 residues before the CDR3 end; the end is taken from the germline J gene. The V gene is TRBV5-1, the J gene TRBJ2-5, with TRBD2 identical over 9 bases. This CDR3 has 15 amino acids. Germline trimming cut 0 bases from V and 5 bases from J; bases unmatched to any gene: 5. Germline V lookup: CDR1 SGHRS, CDR2 YFSETQ. Here the CDR3 reads CASSLVRGGEETQYF. CDR3 DNA (partial): TGCGCCAGCAGCTTGGTGCGGGGGGGAGAGGAGACC. Together with reference TRBV5-1 and TRBJ2-5, the CDR3 gives the full variable domain: KAGVTQTPRYLIKTRGQQVTLSCSPISGHRSVSWYQQTPGQGLQFLFEYFSETQRNKGNFPGRFSGRQFSNSRSEMNVSTLELGDSALYLCASSLVRGGEETQYFGPGTRLLVL.

Details on this clone: The read is 3 residues too short to cover the CDR3 end, so that end is filled in from the germline J gene. The V call is TRBV12-3 or TRBV12-4, the J call TRBJ1-1; 7 bases fit TRBD1. Trimming at V came to 8 bases and at J to 1 base, leaving 4 bases not matched to a gene. CDR3 size: 13 residues. CDR3 region: CASANRGNTEAFF. CDR3 DNA (partial): TGTGCCAGCGCGAACAGGGGGAACACTGAA.

For this clone: The read finishes 3 residues shy of the CDR3 end, and the germline J gene is used to complete it. The chain recombines TRBV2 with TRBJ2-7, with a weak D call TRBD1 (5 bases). Deletions cut 4 bases from V and 4 bases from J, with 5 bases between. Germline CDR1 and CDR2: SNHLY and FYNNEI. CDR3 length: 11 amino acids. The part of the CDR3 DNA that was read is TGTGCCAGCAGTGCAGGGTACGAG. Protein: CASSAGYE. The whole CDR3 protein is CASSAGYEQYF.

As to this clone: The read terminates 3 residues ahead of where the CDR3 ends, so the germline J gene completes it. The V call is TRBV20-1, the J call TRBJ2-1; D unclear. Germline CDR1 reads DFQATT; CDR2 reads SNEGSKA (reference sequence). The CDR3 has 15 residues. V lost 3 bases and J lost 0, with 12 bases in between. The CDR3 sequence is CSARWASLSYNEQFF. Incomplete CDR3 DNA: TGCAGTGCTAGGTGGGCTTCTCTCTCCTACAATGAG.

By frequency, this clone registers large. The read falls 3 residues short of the CDR3 end, and the missing part is taken from the germline J gene. The chain joins TRBV19 to TRBJ1-2; TRBD1 matches at 8 bases. After removal of 4 bases from V and 4 bases from J, the junction contained 11 bases not matched to a gene. Looked up from germline, CDR1 is LNHDA and CDR2 is SQIVND (reference sequence). The CDR3 covers 16 residues. The CDR3 spells CASSTRTGTRVYGYTF. The sequenced CDR3 bases are TGTGCCAGTAGTACAAGGACAGGGACGAGGGTCTATGGC.

Its frequency marks this clone as medium-sized. The read halts 3 residues ahead of the CDR3 end, with the missing end drawn from the germline J gene. The V call is TRBV10-3, the J call TRBJ1-3; 11 bases fit TRBD1. Germline V gives CDR1 ENHRY, CDR2 SYGVKD. The CDR3 loop spans 15 amino acids. After removal of 9 bases from V and 2 bases from J, the junction contained 6 bases not matched to a gene. The sequenced part of the CDR3 DNA is TGTGCCATTTTCCCGGGACAGGGGGCTGGAAACACC. Its translation is CAIFPGQGAGNT. The full CDR3 is CAIFPGQGAGNTIYF.

On this clone: The read is 3 residues too short to cover the CDR3 end, so that end is filled in from the germline J gene. The rearrangement joins TRBV29-1 to TRBJ2-5, with TRBD1 matching over 11 bases. Germline CDR1 reads SQVTM; CDR2 reads ANQGSEA. The CDR3 spans 16 residues. Partial CDR3 DNA: TGCAGTGGGACAGGGGGTCCCGAGAACCGTCAAGAGACC. Translating it yields CSGTGGPENRQET. The whole CDR3 sequence is CSGTGGPENRQETQYF.

Notes on this clone: The read is 3 residues too short to cover the CDR3 end, so that end is filled in from the germline J gene. V and J are TRBV5-1 and TRBJ2-3; weak D call: TRBD1 (6 bases). CDR1 and CDR2 (germline): SGHRS, YFSETQ. The germline V and J ends were trimmed by 0 bases and 4 bases, with 12 bases remaining between them. This CDR3 spans 15 amino acids. The DNA read from the CDR3 is TGCGCCAGCAGCTTGGGGGCCAGGGGATCAGATACG. This codes for CASSLGARGSDT. From start to end, the CDR3 is CASSLGARGSDTQYF.

Notes on this clone: The read stops 3 residues short of the end of the CDR3; the missing end is completed from the germline J gene. The J gene is TRBJ1-5, the V gene TRBV6-2 or TRBV6-3; 10 nucleotides align to TRBD1. Germline trimming cut 7 bases from V and 6 bases from J; bases unmatched to any gene: 6. The length of the CDR3 is 14 residues. CDR1 is MNHEY and CDR2 is SVGEGT in the germline V gene. CDR3 DNA (partial): TGTGCCAGCACCCGGACAGGGGGAAGTCAGCCC. It yields the protein CASTRTGGSQP. The CDR3, in full, reads CASTRTGGSQPQHF.

Details on this clone: Different DNA sequences within this sample yield the same CDR3. CDR3 bases read: TGTGCCAGTAGTATAGCCCCTGACAGGGGAACG. The encoded protein is CASSIAPDRGT. In full, the CDR3 reads CASSIAPDRGTQYF. V and J are TRBV19 and TRBJ2-3; 8 nucleotides line up with TRBD1. Read data end 3 residues before the CDR3 end; the end is taken from the germline J gene. Germline lookup yields CDR1 LNHDA and CDR2 SQIVND (reference sequence). This CDR3 region has 14 residues.

Note on this clone: With the read ending 3 residues before the CDR3 end, the germline J gene is used to fill in that end. The chain combines TRBV7-9 with TRBJ1-4; unclear D gene. CDR1 is SEHNR and CDR2 is FQNEAQ in the germline V gene (reference sequence). V lost 3 bases and J 8 bases, leaving 13 bases between the germline ends. This CDR3 comprises 14 residues. The CDR3 reads CASSFLAVHEKLFF. The sequenced part of the CDR3 DNA is TGTGCCAGCAGCTTCCTTGCAGTCCACGAAAAA.

Concerning this clone itself: The sequence runs out 3 residues before the end of the CDR3; the remainder is reconstructed from the germline J gene. This chain joins TRBV24-1 and TRBJ1-1; 8 bases match TRBD1. Germline V gives CDR1 KGHDR, CDR2 SFDVKD. Trimming removed 3 bases from V and 1 base from J; junction bases left unmatched: 0. The CDR3 runs to 14 residues. CDR3 residues: CATSDGTGNTEAFF. Partial CDR3 DNA: TGTGCCACCAGTGATGGGACAGGGAACACTGAA.

About this clone itself: Sequencing ends 3 residues short of the CDR3 end; the germline J gene provides the rest. V and J are TRBV2 and TRBJ2-7; D possibly corresponds to TRBD2 (5 bases). The ends were cut back, 5 bases at V and 3 bases at J, with 11 bases in the middle. This CDR3 contains 13 residues. Germline V lookup: CDR1 SNHLY, CDR2 FYNNEI. CDR3 bases read: TGTGCCAGCAGTCAGGACGCGGGCTACGAG. Protein sequence: CASSQDAGYE. The whole CDR3 sequence is CASSQDAGYEQYF.

With respect to this clone: The observed sequence ends 3 residues before the CDR3 terminus, with the missing tail filled in from the germline J gene. The chain couples TRBV24-1 to TRBJ2-3; D might be TRBD2 (6 bases). CDR3 length equals 14 residues. Germline V gives CDR1 KGHDR, CDR2 SFDVKD. V shed 3 bases and J shed 0 bases, with 6 bases lying between them. Partial CDR3 DNA: TGTGCCACCAGTGATGGGACTAGCACAGATACG. This translates into CATSDGTSTDT. The full CDR3 sequence reads CATSDGTSTDTQYF.

This clone registers medium-sized (0.01 to 0.1%) by frequency. The DNA ends 3 residues before the CDR3 does, and the rest of the CDR3 is filled in from the germline J gene. J is TRBJ1-1 and V is TRBV5-1; no definite D call. The length of the CDR3 is 14 residues. Germline assignment: CDR1 SGHRS and CDR2 YFSETQ. Trimming took off 3 bases at V and 1 base at J, with 10 bases between the two ends. The sequenced part of the CDR3 DNA is TGCGCCAGCAGCTCACGAACTACGAACACTGAA. Protein product: CASSSRTTNTE. The entire CDR3 protein is CASSSRTTNTEAFF.

Note on this clone: Germline and junction disagree at one end, which may indicate a read error. The observed sequence ends 3 residues before the CDR3 terminus, with the missing tail filled in from the germline J gene. The chain links TRBV4-2 to TRBJ1-1; the D gene is possibly TRBD1 (6 bases). This CDR3 contains 15 residues. Germline V CDR1 and CDR2: LGHNA, YNFKEQ. CDR3 DNA (partial): TGCGCCAGCAGCCGAAGACAGGCGTTGAACACTGAA. This encodes CASSRRQALNTE. The entire CDR3 is CASSRRQALNTEAFF.

Partial CDR3 DNA: TGTGCCAGCAGTGAAAGTCTAAAGGGTCATGAAAAA. It yields the protein CASSESLKGHEK. The CDR3, in full, reads CASSESLKGHEKLFF. The chain links TRBV25-1 to TRBJ1-4; D call uncertain. The CDR3 end lies 3 residues beyond the end of the read and is filled in from the germline J gene. The germline V gene encodes CDR1 MGHDK and CDR2 SYGVNS. Trimming pared 2 bases from V and 6 bases from J, leaving 13 bases between. The CDR3 runs 15 residues.

For this clone: The CDR3 end lies 3 residues beyond the end of the read and is filled in from the germline J gene. V gene TRBV7-9 combines with J gene TRBJ1-5; maybe TRBD1 (6 bases). V lost 5 bases and J 4 bases, leaving 12 bases between the germline ends. The CDR3 runs to 14 residues. Germline V gene sequence: CDR1 SEHNR, CDR2 FQNEAQ (reference sequence). The CDR3 DNA, read in part, is TGTGCCAGCAGCCCTAGGGGGGGGAATCAGCCC. It codes for CASSPRGGNQP. The entire CDR3 is CASSPRGGNQPQHF.

The sequenced part of the CDR3 DNA is TGTGCCAGCAGTTCGACAAGAAACTATGGC. It yields the protein CASSSTRNYG. The entire CDR3 reads CASSSTRNYGYTF. The chain joins TRBV6-2 or TRBV6-3 to TRBJ1-2; D uncertain. With the read ending 3 residues before the CDR3 end, the germline J gene is used to fill in that end. In germline, CDR1 is MNHEY, CDR2 SVGEGT. Between the trimmed V and J ends, which lost 4 bases and 2 bases, there was a span of 8 bases. The CDR3 consists of 13 residues.